A single sample is the source of the 24 T cell receptor beta chains below, sequenced in a study of response to subunit inactivated influenza vaccine (dated by TCRdb to 2016 to 2019). Libraries were constructed by RT-PCR. This sample was sequenced with an Illumina HiSeq 2500. TCRdb reran the public reads through fastp at Q25 and MiXCR, keeping productive beta chains. Every entry covers one CDR3 protein and lists the most common genes and DNA from its rows. The sample profile shows 650,000 to 800,000 distinct CDR3 sequences; approximately 15% of them were found once. The ten largest clones capture less than 9% of the sample. This specimen consisted of PBMCs from blood, obtained approximately 15 days before vaccination. All receptors derive from a man aged 45-60 years who received an inactivated influenza vaccine. Donor details come from another sample of the same person, matched by shared clones.

This clonotype appeared a few times. The V call is TRBV7-2, the J call TRBJ2-1, with D perhaps being TRBD1 or TRBD2 (5 bases each). The CDR3 spans 17 residues. The ends were cut back, 0 bases at V and 4 bases at J, with 16 bases in the middle. From germline, CDR1 is SGHTA and CDR2 FQGNSA. CDR3 residues: CASSLALMGVVYNEQFF. The CDR3 nucleotides read TGTGCCAGCAGCTTAGCGCTAATGGGGGTTGTTTACAATGAGCAGTTCTTC.

The genes are TRBV20-1 and TRBJ2-1, with 7 positions matching TRBD2. This CDR3 has 16 residues. CDR1 DFQATT and CDR2 SNEGSKA come from the germline V gene (reference sequence). V shed 7 bases and J 6 bases; nucleotides not matched to a gene: 18. The CDR3 region is CSGGSTLVAGSNEQFF. In DNA form, the CDR3 reads TGCAGTGGGGGAAGTACCCTGGTAGCGGGCTCCAATGAGCAGTTCTTC.

The chain combines TRBV29-1 with TRBJ2-6; no clear D gene. This CDR3 comprises 13 residues. Germline V lookup: CDR1 SQVTM, CDR2 ANQGSEA. Trimming pared 8 bases from V and 1 base from J, leaving 9 bases between. The CDR3 sequence is CSIGSSGANVLTF. The CDR3 DNA reads TGCAGCATTGGGTCTTCTGGGGCCAACGTCCTGACTTTC. The full variable domain, with the rest looked up from reference TRBV29-1 and TRBJ2-6, is SAVISQKPSRDICQRGTSLTIQCQVDSQVTMMFWYRQQPGQSLTLIATANQGSEATYESGFVIDKFPISRPNLTFSTLTVSNMSPEDSSIYLCSIGSSGANVLTFGAGSRLTVL.

This clonotype showed up just a few times. The rearrangement uses TRBV6-1 and TRBJ1-2; D is ambiguous. Germline V lookup: CDR1 MNHNS, CDR2 SASEGT. Between the trimmed V and J ends, which lost 8 bases and 8 bases, there was a span of 24 bases. The CDR3 extends over 15 amino acids. The CDR3, as DNA: TGTGCCAGCTACACGAGTATTCCGCTCTCTCGAGGCTACACCTTC. It yields the protein CASYTSIPLSRGYTF.

This clonotype was recorded a few times. V is TRBV20-1 and J is TRBJ2-1, with 8 bases lining up with TRBD1. This CDR3 has 18 amino acids. CDR1 is DFQATT and CDR2 is SNEGSKA in the germline V gene (reference sequence). J gave up 1 base and V 0 bases, and 11 bases lay outside the gene matches. The CDR3 loop reads CSARELRTGTNSYNEQFF. In DNA, the CDR3 is TGCAGTGCTAGAGAACTAAGGACAGGGACAAATTCCTACAATGAGCAGTTCTTC.

This clonotype was recorded once. The gene calls are TRBV20-1 and TRBJ2-1; the match to TRBD2 covers 14 bases. V was clipped by 4 bases and J by 7 bases; unmatched bases: 15. This CDR3 is built from 18 residues. CDR1 DFQATT and CDR2 SNEGSKA come from the germline V gene (reference sequence). The CDR3 spells CSAISPGLAGVIANEQFF. CDR3 in DNA: TGCAGTGCTATTTCTCCGGGACTAGCGGGAGTGATTGCGAATGAGCAGTTCTTC.

This clonotype has only a few counts. A much larger clone differs by one base, so this may be a read error. The chain combines TRBV5-1 with TRBJ2-5; TRBD1 matches at 7 bases. Germline V gene data show CDR1 as SGHRS and CDR2 as YFSETQ. This CDR3 spans 15 amino acids. Losses at the gene ends were 4 bases for V and 1 base for J; bases not matched to a gene: 7. CDR3 DNA: TGCGCCAGCAGCGGTGGGACAGTTTTCCAAGAGACCCAGTACTTC. As protein: CASSGGTVFQETQYF.

The J gene is TRBJ2-3, the V gene TRBV20-1; D may match TRBD1 or TRBD2 (5 bases each). The V gene's germline CDR1 is DFQATT and CDR2 SNEGSKA (reference sequence). Trimming cost V 7 bases and J 3 bases, with 20 bases left between them. CDR3 length equals 15 residues. The CDR3 loop is CSGIGSGTGTDTQYF. The DNA of the CDR3 is TGCAGTGGAATCGGATCAGGGACGGGTACAGATACGCAGTATTTT.

This clonotype was detected many times. The chain employs TRBV2 and TRBJ2-7, with D possibly TRBD2 on 5 matching bases. Trimming left V 5 bases short and J 3 bases short, with 11 bases between. This CDR3 region has 13 residues. CDR1 is SNHLY and CDR2 is FYNNEI in the germline V gene. For the CDR3, the DNA is TGTGCCAGCAGTTCCACAGACTACTACGAGCAGTACTTC. This sequence encodes CASSSTDYYEQYF.

The rearrangement uses TRBV4-2 and TRBJ1-5; D possibly corresponds to TRBD1 (5 bases). Germline V gene sequence: CDR1 LGHNA, CDR2 YNFKEQ. The CDR3 consists of 16 residues. Trimming removed 1 base at V and 4 bases at J, with 14 bases between. The CDR3 sequence: CASSQAGGNNNQPQHF. CDR3 nucleotides: TGTGCCAGCAGCCAAGCGGGGGGAAACAATAATCAGCCCCAGCATTTT.

This clonotype was observed a handful of times. The chain uses TRBV11-3 and TRBJ1-1; D not certain. The CDR3 consists of 13 residues. Per germline, CDR1 SGHNT and CDR2 YENEEA. The germline V and J ends were trimmed by 1 base and 6 bases, with 9 bases remaining between them. Here the CDR3 reads CASSLGPGSEAFF. CDR3 nucleotides: TGTGCCAGCAGCTTAGGTCCGGGTTCTGAAGCTTTCTTT.

The chain uses TRBV18 and TRBJ1-3, with TRBD1 identical over 10 bases. Per the germline V gene, CDR1 is KGHSH and CDR2 is LQKENI. Germline trimming cut 3 bases from V and 1 base from J; bases unmatched to any gene: 0. This CDR3 is built from 15 residues. The CDR3 loop is CASSPDRGSGNTIYF. The CDR3 coding sequence is TGTGCCAGCTCACCGGACAGGGGGTCTGGAAACACCATATATTTT.

This clonotype was observed many times. The V gene is TRBV7-9, the J gene TRBJ2-1, with D unresolved. Trimming left V 5 bases short and J 7 bases short, with 3 bases between. The germline gives CDR1 SEHNR, CDR2 FQNEAQ (reference sequence). The CDR3 covers 10 residues. CDR3 sequence reads: CASSPNEQFF. As DNA, the CDR3 is TGTGCCAGCAGCCCTAATGAGCAGTTCTTC. Drawing the rest from reference TRBV7-9 and TRBJ2-1, the complete variable domain is DTGVSQNPRHKITKRGQNVTFRCDPISEHNRLYWYRQTLGQGPEFLTYFQNEAQLEKSRLLSDRFSAERPKGSFSTLEIQRTEQGDSAMYLCASSPNEQFFGPGTRLTVL.

This clonotype came up a few times. The chain recombines TRBV11-2 with TRBJ2-1; TRBD2 matches 14 bases. J gave up 4 bases and V 4 bases, and 15 bases lay outside the gene matches. The CDR3 spans 20 residues. In germline, CDR1 is SGHAT, CDR2 FQNNGV. CDR3 amino acids: CASSWRLAGGPISSYNEQFF. The CDR3 DNA follows: TGTGCCAGCAGCTGGAGACTAGCGGGAGGGCCGATTTCCTCTTACAATGAGCAGTTCTTC.

The chain carries TRBV6-2 or TRBV6-3 and TRBJ2-6; 9 bases align to TRBD1. The CDR3 loop spans 17 amino acids. With 4 bases clipped from V and 0 bases from J, the junction kept 4 bases outside the gene matches. Germline loops: CDR1 MNHEY, CDR2 SVGEGT. CDR3 loop: CASSWDRDFSGANVLTF. For the CDR3, the DNA is TGTGCCAGCAGTTGGGACAGGGATTTCTCTGGGGCCAACGTCCTGACTTTC.

CDR3 nucleotides: TGTGCCAGCAGCTTGTGGGAGAGCAGGGCGAATGAGCAGTTCTTC. It encodes CASSLWESRANEQFF. The rearrangement uses TRBV11-2 and TRBJ2-1; D is perhaps TRBD1 or TRBD2 (5 bases each). Trimming removed 3 bases at V and 7 bases at J, with 16 bases between. The germline V gene has CDR1 SGHAT and CDR2 FQNNGV. The CDR3 is 15 amino acids.

This CDR3 is CSASGSRQETQYF. DNA for the CDR3: TGCAGTGCTAGTGGTAGCCGACAAGAGACCCAGTACTTC. V usage is TRBV20-1 and J usage is TRBJ2-5; D is unclear. With 3 bases removed from V and 2 bases from J, the gap between germline ends came to 10 bases. Germline CDR1 and CDR2: DFQATT and SNEGSKA (reference sequence). The CDR3 spans 13 residues.

This chain connects TRBV7-2 to TRBJ2-5, with D possibly being TRBD2 (6 bases). Trimming cost V 5 bases and J 4 bases, with 14 bases left between them. Germline assignment: CDR1 SGHTA and CDR2 FQGNSA. CDR3 size: 14 residues. CDR3 region: CASSPPPGGETQYF. CDR3 nucleotide sequence: TGTGCCAGCAGCCCGCCCCCCGGGGGAGAGACCCAGTACTTC.

This clonotype was seen only a few times. The chain links TRBV20-1 to TRBJ2-1; 7 bases are a match to TRBD1. Losses at the gene ends were 0 bases for V and 3 bases for J; bases not matched to a gene: 11. The CDR3 extends over 17 amino acids. Germline values: CDR1 DFQATT, CDR2 SNEGSKA (reference sequence). CDR3 nucleotide sequence: TGCAGTGCTAGAGATAGTCTACAGGGGTGGGTCTACAATGAGCAGTTCTTC. Translation gives CSARDSLQGWVYNEQFF.

V and J are TRBV28 and TRBJ1-4; TRBD1 matches 7 bases. Germline assignment: CDR1 MDHEN and CDR2 SYDVKM. Unmatched junction bases numbered 14, after V lost 2 bases and J lost 11 bases. The CDR3 is 16 residues long. The CDR3 region is CASSLRWRGPSGKLFF. The DNA for the CDR3 is TGTGCCAGCAGTTTAAGATGGAGGGGGCCCTCGGGGAAACTGTTTTTT.

The sample holds a few counts of this clonotype. V gene TRBV20-1 combines with J gene TRBJ2-6; perhaps TRBD1 as D (5 bases). Germline CDR1 DFQATT, CDR2 SNEGSKA (reference sequence). Trimming shortened V by 6 bases and J by 0 bases, and 9 bases separated the two germline ends. The CDR3 totals 14 residues. The CDR3 nucleotides read TGCAGTGCCCGACAGTTCTCTGGGGCCAACGTCCTGACTTTC. Encoded protein: CSARQFSGANVLTF.

This CDR3 reads CSASLTLTSSNQPQHF. The CDR3 DNA is TGCAGTGCTAGCCTTACTTTGACATCAAGCAATCAGCCCCAGCATTTT. The rearrangement uses TRBV20-1 and TRBJ1-5; D call uncertain. The CDR3 is made up of 16 amino acids. The germline V gene encodes CDR1 DFQATT and CDR2 SNEGSKA (reference sequence). The ends were cut back, 3 bases at V and 1 base at J, with 16 bases in the middle.

This clonotype was counted between two and nine times. This chain joins TRBV20-1 and TRBJ2-7; 8 bases align to TRBD2. Germline V gene sequence: CDR1 DFQATT, CDR2 SNEGSKA (reference sequence). The CDR3 extends over 14 amino acids. V shed 6 bases and J 5 bases; nucleotides not matched to a gene: 12. The CDR3 sequence: CSARLARGGHEQYF. In nucleotides, the CDR3 is TGCAGTGCGAGACTAGCGCGGGGAGGCCACGAGCAGTACTTC.

The V gene is TRBV30, the J gene TRBJ2-5; D gene ambiguous. Germline V gene sequence: CDR1 GTSNPN, CDR2 SVGIG (reference sequence). The CDR3 has 11 residues. V lost 3 bases, J lost 4 bases, and 6 bases lay in between. The CDR3 DNA reads TGTGCCTGGAGGACCTCAGAGACCCAGTACTTC. It codes for CAWRTSETQYF.